Listed below are T cell receptor beta chains from one sample, sequenced in a study of cytomegalovirus exposure and HLA in healthy donors. Here immunoSEQ multiplex PCR was the method, and the copy in TCRdb shows in-frame clones only, minus some. The top ten hold roughly 16% of the sample, which has tens of thousands of clones, 60% to 75% seen once. Material: PBMCs. The receptors derive from a woman between 35 and 50 years old in good health and CMV-seropositive. The CDR3 runs from the conserved cysteine through the conserved F or W. A D gene is named only where the DNA matches it firmly. Part of the rows lack a size; the others show once, few, many or a class for expanded clones.

clone size | J gene | V gene | D gene | CDR3 DNA | CDR3 protein
. | TRBJ1-2 | TRBV30 | TRBD1 | TGTGCCTGGAGTGCCGGACAGGGCTATGGCTACACCTTC | CAWSAGQGYGYTF
. | TRBJ2-7 | TRBV6-5 | . | TGTGCCAGCCGCGGTGGAGGCTACGAGCAGTACTTC | CASRGGGYEQYF
. | TRBJ2-7 | TRBV7-9 | . | TGTGCCAGCAGCTTAAGTGAGGGACACCCCGGGCGGCAGTACTTC | CASSLSEGHPGRQYF
. | TRBJ1-3 | TRBV7-9 | . | TGTGCCAGCCTAGAGATGGGTTCAGGAAACACCATATATTTT | CASLEMGSGNTIYF
. | TRBJ2-3 | TRBV30 | TRBD2 | TGTGCCTGGAATCTAGCGGGGGGCCCAGCGCCTTATACGCAGTATTTT | CAWNLAGGPAPYTQYF
. | TRBJ1-6 | TRBV7-2 | . | TGTGCCAGCAGCGCCAGGTCACCCCTCCACTTT | CASSARSPLHF
. | TRBJ2-1 | TRBV7-2 | . | TGTGCCAGCAGCCCGTTGGGGGGGGGCCTCTACAATGAGCAGTTCTTC | CASSPLGGGLYNEQFF
few | TRBJ2-7 | TRBV7-2 | TRBD1 | TGTGCCAGCAGCTCCCCCATCGGGACAGGGACCTACGAGCAGTACTTC | CASSSPIGTGTYEQYF
. | TRBJ1-6 | TRBV30 | TRBD1 | TGTGCCTGGAGTGGAGGGACAGGCTATAATTCACCCCTCCACTTT | CAWSGGTGYNSPLHF
few | TRBJ2-7 | TRBV5-1 | TRBD1 | TGCGCCAGCAGCTTGGGGCATGTGGGGACAGGAGTCAACGAGCAGTACTTC | CASSLGHVGTGVNEQYF
. | TRBJ1-2 | TRBV5-1 | . | TGCGCCAGCAGCCCGGGGACACCGAGCGGCTATGGCTACACCTTC | CASSPGTPSGYGYTF
. | TRBJ2-1 | TRBV7-2 | . | TGTGCCAGCAGGGGGTTCTTGGGCGGGTTATACAATGAGCAGTTCTTC | CASRGFLGGLYNEQFF
. | TRBJ1-1 | TRBV7-2 | TRBD1 | TGTGCCAGCAGCCCAGGACAGGGCCTTGAAGCTTTCTTT | CASSPGQGLEAFF
. | TRBJ2-7 | TRBV2 | TRBD1 | TGTGCCAGCAGCAAAAAACAGGGGGCATGGTACGAGCAGTACTTC | CASSKKQGAWYEQYF
. | TRBJ1-5 | TRBV7-2 | . | TGTGCCAGCAGCTTAGAGCTTCGGGACATATCCCAGCCCCAGCATTTT | CASSLELRDISQPQHF
. | TRBJ2-1 | TRBV5-1 | TRBD1 | TGCGCCAGCAGCACGGGACAGGGGGGATACAATGAGCAGTTCTTC | CASSTGQGGYNEQFF
. | TRBJ2-3 | TRBV2 | . | TGTGCCAGCAGTGACCCCCCAGGACTACCTCGCACAGATACGCAGTATTTT | CASSDPPGLPRTDTQYF
. | TRBJ1-3 | TRBV6-4 | . | TGTGCCAGCAGGTTACACCCGAGGGGGTTCGGAAACACCATATATTTT | CASRLHPRGFGNTIYF
. | TRBJ1-6 | TRBV2 | TRBD1 | TGTGCCAGCAGTAAAGGACAGGAGAATTCACCCCTCCACTTT | CASSKGQENSPLHF
. | TRBJ2-1 | TRBV4-1 | . | TGCGCCAGCAGCCAAGATGAGGTCGGGGTGAGCTCCTACAATGAGCAGTTCTTC | CASSQDEVGVSSYNEQFF
. | TRBJ2-7 | TRBV15 | . | TGTGCCACCAGCAGATGGGCACAGAGTCTCGAGCAGTACTTC | CATSRWAQSLEQYF
. | TRBJ2-1 | TRBV11-3 | TRBD2 | TGTGCCAGCAGCGTGGGACTAGCGGAGTACAATGAGCAGTTCTTC | CASSVGLAEYNEQFF